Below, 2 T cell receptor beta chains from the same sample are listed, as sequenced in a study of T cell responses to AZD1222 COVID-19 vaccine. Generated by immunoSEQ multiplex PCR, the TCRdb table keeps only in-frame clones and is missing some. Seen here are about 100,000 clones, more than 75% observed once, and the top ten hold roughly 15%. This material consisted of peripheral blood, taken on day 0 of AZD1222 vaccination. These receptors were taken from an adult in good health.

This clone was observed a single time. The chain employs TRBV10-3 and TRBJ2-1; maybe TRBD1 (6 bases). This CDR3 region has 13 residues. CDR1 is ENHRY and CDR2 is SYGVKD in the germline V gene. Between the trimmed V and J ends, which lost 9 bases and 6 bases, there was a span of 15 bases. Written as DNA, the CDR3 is TGTGCCATGGGGGCGGCCTTAGTCAATGAGCAGTTCTTC. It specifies CAMGAALVNEQFF.

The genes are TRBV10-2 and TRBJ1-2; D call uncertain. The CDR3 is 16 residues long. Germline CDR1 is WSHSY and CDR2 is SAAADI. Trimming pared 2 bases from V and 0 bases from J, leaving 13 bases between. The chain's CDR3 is CASSERAQEANYGYTF. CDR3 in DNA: TGCGCCAGCAGTGAGCGGGCCCAGGAGGCTAACTATGGCTACACCTTC.